Given below is one TCR beta chain in context. Its antigen is unknown. The sample holds no much larger clone one base away, and base qualities are not on file. V lost 4 bases and J lost 8 bases, and the count of bases not matched to a germline gene is 6. CDR1 and CDR2 are drawn from the germline V gene: LGHNA, YSLEER. There are 15 amino acids in the CDR3, from cysteine to phenylalanine inclusive. Just the 45-base CDR3 DNA is kept, in frame starting at base 1. To prepare the library, the immunoSEQ multiplex PCR assay was applied. TCRdb obtained this table from immuneACCESS and retained in-frame rearrangements with V and J assigned. These tables miss some clones; where compared with another copy, unresolved V genes account for less than half of the shortfall, and the remainder is unexplained. Recorded for this sample are over 35,000 clones; just over 90% of them occurred a single time. 0.4% to 0.55% of the sample is taken by the ten largest.

The data belong to a study of T cell changes during pregnancy in multiple sclerosis (dated by TCRdb to between 2018 and 2021). Concerning the study at large: In women with multiple sclerosis, the researchers looked at how the T cell repertoire shifted as pregnancy progressed.

The material was CD4+ T cells from peripheral blood mononuclear cells, obtained in the first trimester of pregnancy. The origin of this receptor is a female donor in good health, enrolled as a control in a pregnancy study. The chain is assembled from TRBV4-3 and TRBJ1-4, and TRBD1 aligns with 11 junction nucleotides. The nucleotide sequence reads as follows: TGCGCCAGCAGCCGACGGACAGGGGGCCGGGAAAAACTGTTTTTT. The translation is CASSRRTGGREKLFF.